This T cell receptor beta chain derives from a study of blood T cell repertoires in COVID-19. The overall study: The origin of the acute and convalescent COVID-19 samples was the United States, Italy and Spain. The analysed material was cDNA or gDNA that came from T cells, B-cell-depleted T cells, or PBMCs.

Original methodology: Quantification of nucleated cells was approximated via reference gene primer amplification. The data were produced by immunoSEQ multiplex PCR, yet TCRdb's version contains in-frame clones alone and is incomplete. V, J and clone size are those of that table, while D and trimming were read from the DNA. The sample includes some 310,000 clones, around 87% of them seen just once. V was pared by 5 bases and J by 2 bases, with 9 bases between. The CDR3 sequence is 13 residues long. In germline, CDR1 is LNHDA, CDR2 SQIVND (reference sequence). V gene TRBV19 combines with J gene TRBJ1-2; D may be TRBD1 (5 bases). The sequence derives from a man aged 50-60 years with active or convalescent COVID-19. Sequenced sample: peripheral blood. CDR3 in DNA: TGTGCCAGTAGTGAGACAGAGAACTATGGCTACACCTTC. Protein: CASSETENYGYTF.